Sequencing of this T cell receptor (beta chain) was carried out in a study of CD8 T cells in Susac syndrome. Study-level findings and limits: The study's TCR sequencing and HLA analysis drew on a certain number of individuals. That number was acknowledged as relatively small.

Each multiple sclerosis control was a treatment-naive patient with relapsing-remitting disease that was either stable or active. Isolation of CD8+ and CD4+ T cells was performed negatively, whereas enrichment of TEMRA cells was done by FACS. Reverse transcription of roughly 0.5 to 1 ug RNA was performed with random hexamers. immunoSEQ multiplex PCR amplified TCR beta CDR3 across 54 Vbeta, 13 Jbeta. One entry per CDR3 protein, called by TCRdb with MiXCR from the immunoSEQ multiplex PCR reads. The repertoire holds 250,000 to 300,000 distinct CDR3 sequences, with 70% to 90% as singletons. Comment on this clonotype: The antigen remains unidentified. Germline and junction disagree at one end, which may indicate a read error.

The receptor's source is a human donor with multiple sclerosis. Sequenced input: CD8+ T cells from PBMCs.

The CDR3 DNA is TGTGCCAGCAGCTTAACAGGGGCCCGCCGAAGCAACTTC. This sequence encodes CASSLTGARRSNF. The chain recombines TRBV13 with TRBJ1-2; 7 bases line up with TRBD1. Germline CDR1 PRHDT, CDR2 FYEKMQ (reference sequence). The CDR3 length is 13 residues. The whole variable domain, remainder taken from reference TRBV13 and TRBJ1-2, is AAGVIQSPRHLIKEKRETATLKCYPIPRHDTVYWYQQGPGQDPQFLISFYEKMQSDKGSIPDRFSAQQFSDYHSELNMSSLELGDSALYFCASSLTGARRSNFGSGTRLTVV.